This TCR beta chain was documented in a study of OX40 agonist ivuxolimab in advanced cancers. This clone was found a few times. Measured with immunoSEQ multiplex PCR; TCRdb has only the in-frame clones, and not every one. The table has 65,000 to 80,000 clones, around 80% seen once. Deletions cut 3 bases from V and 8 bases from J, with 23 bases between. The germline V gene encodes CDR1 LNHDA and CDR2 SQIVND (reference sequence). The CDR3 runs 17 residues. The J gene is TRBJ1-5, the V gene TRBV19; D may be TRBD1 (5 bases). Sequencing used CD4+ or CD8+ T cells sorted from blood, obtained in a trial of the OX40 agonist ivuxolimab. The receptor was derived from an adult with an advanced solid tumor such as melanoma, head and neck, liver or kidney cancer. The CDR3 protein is CASSIPQGQAGGKPQHF. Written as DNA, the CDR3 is TGTGCCAGTAGTATTCCCCAGGGCCAGGCCGGGGGAAAGCCCCAGCATTTT.